The clone carrying this TCR beta chain was detected once. These data belong to a study of beta chain features in type 1 diabetes. The study reverse transcribed the entire isolated RNA, so it sequenced expressed TCRB transcripts. Profiling relied on immunoSEQ multiplex PCR, and the TCRdb table lists in-frame clones only, not all of them. Among about 320,000 clones listed, about 15% were seen once. CDR1 MNHNY and CDR2 SVGAGI come from the germline V gene (reference sequence). The trim removed 4 bases at V and 5 bases at J, leaving 3 bases unmatched. The CDR3 covers 15 residues. The material sequenced was central memory CD4+ T cells from blood. The chain carries TRBV6-6 and TRBJ2-5, with 14 bases fitting TRBD2. This clonotype originated in a man aged 30 to 39 in good health. CDR3 residues: CASSSTSGGVETQYF. The CDR3 nucleotides read TGTGCCAGCAGTTCGACTAGCGGGGGGGTGGAGACCCAGTACTTC.